This TCR beta chain was sequenced in a study of beta chain features in type 1 diabetes (dated 2018 in TCRdb). Background for the entire study: Mean age, gender distribution, total cell number and subset yield did not differ between patients and healthy donors. A total of roughly 99 million sorted cells were examined across all samples, and the number of cells per subset was strongly correlated with RNA yield. Regulatory and stem cell-like memory subsets were isolated from only 8 patients and 8 healthy donors, whereas naive and central memory subsets came from all 28 donors. The study compared TCRB repertoires of sorted circulating CD4+ T cell subsets between recently diagnosed type 1 diabetes patients and matched healthy donors. Summary of the overall study and its limitations: Only small numbers of individuals were included in the HLA sub-analyses, which left unresolved whether HLA type had any influence on TCRB rearrangement. In all four CD4+ subsets, TCRB CDR3 length was moderately but significantly shorter in type 1 diabetes patients. Shorter templates might be favored by PCR, yet because patient and control samples were amplified and corrected together, any such skew would affect both groups equally. Because cDNA rather than genomic DNA was sequenced, highly expressing activated cells could have been over-represented, although no difference in activation and CD3 levels was found between groups. The naive, central memory and regulatory TCRB repertoires appeared to resemble one another more closely among patients than among healthy donors. At VDJ recombination sites, patients with type 1 diabetes made fewer insertions and deleted more nucleotides, a pattern implying thymic rearrangement abnormalities.

A single peripheral blood draw of around 0.11 L on average was collected from each donor into heparinised tubes. A BD FACSAria II was used to sort naive, central memory, regulatory and stem cell-like memory CD4+ T cells with a panel that included CD45RO, CCR7, CD25, CD127, CD95 and CD27. A purity above 95% was achieved for all sorted populations. Right away, PBMCs were isolated by Lymphoprep density gradient centrifugation and were stained directly, with no culture step. So that batch effects would be minimized, each experiment stained and sorted samples in pairs, pairing one healthy donor with one patient. V drops 7 bases and J drops 0 bases, leaving 13 bases in between. Its CDR3 holds 16 amino acids, cysteine through phenylalanine. Kept here is only the CDR3 DNA, which spans 48 bases and is read in frame from base 1. The germline V gene encodes CDR1 LNHDA and CDR2 SQIVND (reference sequence). There are a few counts of this clone. Its antigen remains undetermined. Base qualities are not recorded, but no much larger clone differs from it by a single base.

The entire amount of isolated RNA was reverse transcribed using the High Capacity cDNA Reverse Transcription Kit, so the sequenced TCRB transcripts were expressed ones. Naive, central memory and regulatory T cell samples underwent deep immunoSEQ sequencing, averaging about 3.57 million total reads per sample. Sorted cells were lysed in RLT buffer, and RNA was extracted using DNase-treated RNeasy Micro or Mini kits according to cell number. To prevent cross-contamination, every cell subset was processed on its own, while patient and healthy donor samples were processed together. TCRB sequences were amplified from cDNA with the immunoSEQ multiplex PCR, producing 87-bp fragments spanning the CDR3 region. Amplicons were sequenced on the Illumina HiSeq platform. From the authors' description of their analysis: PCR bias was corrected computationally using synthetic template baselines, and reads within Hamming distance 2 were collapsed, with unmergeable singletons discarded. Reads were aligned against IMGT to assign V, D and J genes, CDR3 length and insertions or deletions at six rearrangement sites. Clonotype counts were normalized to sorted cell number within each subset before computing true diversity and Gini coefficients with the tcR R package. The overlap coefficient, calculated on TCRB nucleotide sequences, was used to measure repertoire sharing. Out-of-frame TCRB sequences from naive cells were analyzed as a proxy for the pre-selection repertoire. TCRdb obtained this table from immuneACCESS and retained in-frame rearrangements with V and J assigned. These tables miss some clones; where compared with another copy, unresolved V genes account for less than half of the shortfall, and the remainder is unexplained. V, J and clone size are those of that table, while D and trimming were read from the DNA. This sample comprises nearly 250,000 clones, 13% to 15% of them detected only once. The top ten hold about 0.026% of the sample.

The receptor was derived from a woman aged 40 to 50 in good health. The sample comprised naive CD4+ T cells from blood. The sample's cell subset or site label, in plain terms: true naive CD4+ T cells. Recombination connected TRBV19 to TRBJ2-6, with TRBD1 as a weak D call on 5 bases. The DNA sequence reads TGTGCCAGTAAGGGGCAGGGTGGCTCTGGGGCCAACGTCCTGACTTTC. Its protein product is CASKGQGGSGANVLTF.